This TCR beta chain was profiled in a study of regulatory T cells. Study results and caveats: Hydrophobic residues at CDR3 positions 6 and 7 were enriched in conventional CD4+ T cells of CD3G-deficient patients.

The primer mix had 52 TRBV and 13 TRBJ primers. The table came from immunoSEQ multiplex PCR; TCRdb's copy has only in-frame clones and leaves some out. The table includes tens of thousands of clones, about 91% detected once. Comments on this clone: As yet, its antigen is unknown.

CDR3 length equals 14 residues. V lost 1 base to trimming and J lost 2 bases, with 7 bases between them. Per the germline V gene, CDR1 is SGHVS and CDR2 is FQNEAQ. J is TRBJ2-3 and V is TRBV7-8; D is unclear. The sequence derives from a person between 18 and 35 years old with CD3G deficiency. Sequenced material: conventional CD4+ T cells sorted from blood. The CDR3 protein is CASSLVSFTDTQYF. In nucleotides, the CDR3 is TGTGCCAGCAGCTTAGTAAGCTTCACAGATACGCAGTATTTT.